This T cell receptor (beta chain) stems from a study of T cell changes during pregnancy in multiple sclerosis. The data were produced by immunoSEQ multiplex PCR, yet TCRdb's version contains in-frame clones alone and is incomplete. The sample gives roughly 15,000 clones, about 83% of which show up once; over 8% is in the top ten. CDR1 and CDR2 (germline): LGHNA, YNFKEQ. This CDR3 has 16 amino acids. V trimming: 0 bases; J trimming: 7 bases; junction bases outside the gene matches: 6. Source: CD8+ T cells from peripheral blood mononuclear cells, taken in the second trimester of pregnancy. The V and J genes are TRBV4-2 and TRBJ2-1, with TRBD1 identical over 10 bases. The receptor's source is a female donor in good health, enrolled as a control in a pregnancy study. Written as DNA, the CDR3 is TGTGCCAGCAGCCAAGAGTGGACAGGGGGGGATAATGAGCAGTTCTTC. Translation gives CASSQEWTGGDNEQFF.